This TCR beta chain was documented in a study of shared clonotypes between healthy human individuals (dated by TCRdb to the early 2020s). About the study as a whole: Two women and a few men aged 18 to 49 years were included in the cohort. Libraries were prepared and TCR repertoires were sequenced by different laboratories using diverse techniques, in order to increase sequencing depth and limit assay-specific biases. To estimate repertoire size and how much clonotype sharing occurs between individuals, the study deeply sequenced the blood TCR repertoires of roughly 5 healthy adults. For each donor, CD4 naive and CD4 memory were each run on three plates, CD8 naive on two plates, and CD8 memory on one plate. Between about 0.85 and 9.5 billion PBMCs per donor were obtained by leukapheresis.

Using the deep immunoSEQ assay, TCR CDR3 regions were amplified from genomic DNA by multiplex PCR. Genomic DNA extracted from each cell subset was distributed evenly over all wells of several immunoSEQ 96-well plates, and each plate served as one replicate. For sorted subsets, approximately 200 ng of genomic DNA, equivalent to about 30,000 T cell genomes, went into each replicate PCR. The purified libraries were quantified using a Qubit 3.0 fluorometer, sized with a Bioanalyzer 2100, and then quantified again using the KAPA Library Quantification kit. Every immunoSEQ 96-well plate was sequenced on a dedicated single-read 150-cycle Illumina NextSeq 550 flow cell. Under the source paper's analysis protocol: Because the immunoSEQ output held only junctional sequences and lacked quality scores, the filtering could not match the filtering applied to full-length reads. To assign V/J genes and CDR3, sequences were annotated using PyIR, a Python wrapper for IgBLAST v1.9, with IMGT germline references. Reads with weak V/J assignments (E-value above 1e-6), missing CDR3, stop codons, out-of-frame junctions, or ambiguous translated residues were removed. V3J clonotypes were defined as sequences sharing an identical inferred V gene, J gene, and CDR3 amino acid sequence. Percentage overlap between repertoires was calculated by dividing the number of shared unique clonotypes by the size of the smaller repertoire. Richness of each repertoire was evaluated using RTK rarefaction, the Chao1 estimator, and Recon v2.1 estimates of unobserved clonotypes. OLGA was used to compute generation probabilities for all TCRbeta clonotypes that the gDNA method yielded from four donors. Not all clones reach the TCRdb copy of this immuneACCESS table, which keeps in-frame sequences only. Checked studies attribute under half of the gap to unresolved V genes and leave the rest unexplained. For V, J and clone size, that table is used; D and trimming come from the DNA. A total of about 2,200,000 clones appear in this sample, about 93% of them only once. The top ten hold 1.5% to 2% of the sample.

Summary of the overall study and its limitations: Rarefaction of sorted-subset datasets indicated incomplete sequencing despite the large sequencing depth. Clonotypes shared by all four sorted-subset donors showed higher generation probabilities than non-shared clonotypes. Across a handful of donors, 4.5% to 6.5% of naive CD4, more than 3% of naive CD8, approximately 2.5% of memory CD4, and under 0.45% of memory CD8 clonotypes were shared. Sampling was limited to blood, and TCR repertoires in tissue likely differ from TCR repertoires in blood. Estimated clonotype richness was generally larger for naive than for memory subsets. Because the study included a small number of donors, the genetic and exposure-history diversity represented was limited. Pairwise subsampling led to the expectation that sequencing depth would affect the degree of clonotype sharing among donors.

V is shortened by 0 bases, J by 7 bases, and the region joining them spans 9 bases. Based on the germline V gene, the CDR1 and CDR2 sequences are KGHSH and LQKENI. Inclusive of the bounding cysteine and phenylalanine, the CDR3 is 14 residues long. Only the CDR3 portion is preserved as DNA: 42 bases, with reading frame beginning at the first base. CD8 naive samples were obtained by positive selection for CCR7 among CD45RO-negative cells, yielding a CD45RA+CCR7+ population from which TemRA cells were excluded. Donors were healthy HIV-negative adults with no recently reported acute infections or vaccinations. Every donor was a Caucasian adult living in Nashville, Tennessee, USA. Blood was obtained by leukapheresis, after which PBMCs were separated by Ficoll-Histopaque density gradient centrifugation and cryopreserved in liquid nitrogen vapor phase. Analytical flow cytometry was used to check the purity and quantity of every magnetically sorted T cell population. Genomic DNA was isolated from each sorted fraction and quantified by UV absorbance on a Nanodrop 2000c.

This clone appeared once. The antigen it binds to is not known. Per-base quality was not reported, and no clone a single base away is much larger than it. The chain was built from TRBV18 and TRBJ2-2; the D gene is perhaps TRBD1 or TRBD2, each of them matching over 6 bases. The sequenced material came from naive CD8+ T cells from PBMCs. This specimen's cell subset or site label, per the study, means: CD45RA+CCR7+. This TCR was sampled from a man in his late teens or twenties in good health. Some clones in this sample may be carry-over from other donors' samples. Here the CDR3 is given as CASSPPGGLGELFF. The DNA is TGTGCCAGCTCACCACCGGGGGGCCTCGGGGAGCTGTTTTTT.